This record concerns one T cell receptor (beta chain) sequence. CDR3 size: 14 residues. This record belongs to a study of monozygotic twins with inflammatory bowel disease. For each CDR3 protein, TCRdb gives one entry from its re-call of the 5' RACE reads, without DNA. The table lists 420,000 or so distinct CDR3 sequences. The source is a human donor with ulcerative colitis or Crohn's disease, or a healthy co-twin of an affected twin (not recorded which). The specimen sequenced was blood. The chain is built from TRBV12-3 or TRBV12-4 and TRBJ2-7; TCRdb gives TRBD1 as the D gene, but with no DNA this cannot be confirmed. The CDR3 region is CASSTSWIGYEQYF.